Presented here are 14 T cell receptor beta chains from one specimen sequenced in a study of shared clonotypes between healthy human individuals. It was CD45RO-negative cells, positively selected for CCR7, that made up naive CD8 cells, with terminally differentiated effector memory CD45RA+ cells excluded. Measured with immunoSEQ multiplex PCR; TCRdb has only the in-frame clones, and not every one. There are under 2,000,000 clones in the sample; roughly 94% occur only once, and less than 1.5% lies in the top ten. Sequenced: naive CD8+ T cells sorted from blood. The receptors derive from a young man in good health.

Regarding this clone: An end of the junction differs from the germline gene, which may be a read error. The chain is built from TRBV5-6 and TRBJ1-2; D unresolved. CDR3 size: 15 residues. CDR1 is SGHDT and CDR2 is YYEEEE in the germline V gene. CDR3 DNA: TGTGCCAGCCACCTCTTCGAAAAAAACCTCTATCGCTACACCTTC. This sequence encodes CASHLFEKNLYRYTF.

As regards this clone: The same CDR3 can be traced to other DNA sequences in this sample. The CDR3 sequence is CASSLGLGNEQFF. DNA of the CDR3: TGTGCCAGCAGCTTAGGTTTAGGGAATGAGCAGTTCTTC. The rearrangement uses TRBV7-2 and TRBJ2-1; D uncertain. V lost 1 base and J 7 bases, leaving 8 bases between the germline ends. Looked up from germline, CDR1 is SGHTA and CDR2 is FQGNSA. The CDR3 loop spans 13 amino acids.

DNA of the CDR3: TGTGCCAGCAGCTTGGCTCCTTTGCACCAAGAGACCCAGTACTTC. Protein product: CASSLAPLHQETQYF. The J gene is TRBJ2-5, the V gene TRBV5-4; D call uncertain. This CDR3 is 15 amino acids long. V was shortened by 0 bases and J by 0 bases, with 9 bases between the two germline ends. The germline gives CDR1 SGHNT, CDR2 YYREEE (reference sequence).

The V and J genes are TRBV4-3 and TRBJ2-2; TRBD1 matches 8 bases. This CDR3 is built from 17 residues. V was pared by 0 bases and J by 5 bases, with 8 bases of the junction left unmatched. Germline CDR1 LGHNA, CDR2 YSLEER. CDR3 sequence: CASSQDVQGAGTGELFF. The CDR3 region has the DNA TGCGCCAGCAGCCAAGATGTCCAGGGGGCTGGTACCGGGGAGCTGTTTTTT.

The rearrangement joins TRBV6-5 to TRBJ2-2, with D possibly TRBD2 on 6 matching bases. The germline gives CDR1 MNHEY, CDR2 SVGAGI. This CDR3 has 14 residues. Trimming shortened V by 0 bases and J by 8 bases, and 10 bases separated the two germline ends. The CDR3 DNA follows: TGTGCCAGCAGTTACTCACCTAGCGTGGGGGAGCTGTTTTTT. Its protein is CASSYSPSVGELFF.

This sequence joins TRBV9 and TRBJ2-5; no firm D call. CDR1 and CDR2 from the germline V gene are SGDLS and YYNGEE. CDR3 length: 14 amino acids. The V end was cut by 0 bases, the J end by 4 bases, with 10 bases between. In nucleotides, the CDR3 is TGTGCCAGCAGCGTAGCGGTGGGTACAGAGACCCAGTACTTC. Translated, it gives CASSVAVGTETQYF.

Points on this clone: Additional DNA sequences in this sample encode the identical CDR3. This chain uses TRBV27 with TRBJ2-3; 11 bases fit TRBD2. CDR1 and CDR2 from the germline V gene are MNHEY and SMNVEV (reference sequence). Trimming took 3 bases from V and 4 from J; bases not matched to a gene: 3. The CDR3 loop spans 15 amino acids. The CDR3 protein is CASSFSGGASDTQYF. The CDR3 DNA is TGTGCCAGCAGTTTTAGCGGGGGGGCTTCAGATACGCAGTATTTT.

This clone occurred once. The chain joins TRBV27 to TRBJ2-5; 7 nucleotides match TRBD2. CDR1 and CDR2 from the germline V gene are MNHEY and SMNVEV (reference sequence). This CDR3 has 15 amino acids. The ends lost 5 bases at V and 1 base at J; junction bases unmatched: 7. CDR3 amino acids: CASSPWGGTQETQYF. The CDR3 bases are TGTGCCAGCAGTCCTTGGGGGGGGACCCAAGAGACCCAGTACTTC.

On this clone: Other DNA sequences from this sample encode an identical CDR3 as well. The chain combines TRBV5-1 with TRBJ2-5; D possibly corresponds to TRBD1 (6 bases). Per the germline V gene, CDR1 is SGHRS and CDR2 is YFSETQ. CDR3 length: 15 amino acids. Trimming pared 1 base from V and 3 bases from J, leaving 13 bases between. CDR3 nucleotide sequence: TGCGCCAGCAGCTTGTGGCCAGGGGAAGAAGAGACCCAGTACTTC. Protein sequence: CASSLWPGEEETQYF.

The gene calls are TRBV10-1 and TRBJ2-1, with TRBD1 as a possible D gene (6 bases). The V end lost 6 bases, the J end lost 6 bases, and 6 bases lay between the germline ends. Germline V gene data show CDR1 as WNHNN and CDR2 as SYGVQD (reference sequence). The CDR3 sequence is 11 residues long. CDR3 DNA: TGCGCCAGCAGCAGGGGCAATGAGCAGTTCTTC. As protein: CASSRGNEQFF.

The chain carries TRBV2 and TRBJ2-7, with D possibly being TRBD2 (6 bases). The CDR3 is 14 amino acids. V lost 7 bases and J 2 bases, leaving 15 bases between the germline ends. Germline loops: CDR1 SNHLY, CDR2 FYNNEI. The CDR3 protein is CASMEGSFTYEQYF. The CDR3 DNA is TGTGCCAGCATGGAGGGTTCTTTTACCTACGAGCAGTACTTC.

This clone was seen just once. The V and J genes are TRBV12-5 and TRBJ2-2, with TRBD2 as a possible D gene (7 bases). Trimming cost V 1 base and J 8 bases, with 14 bases left between them. Germline V CDR1 and CDR2: LGHNT, FRNRAP. This CDR3 has 15 residues. CDR3: CASGLAGGAAGELFF. The DNA of the CDR3 is TGTGCTAGTGGTTTGGCGGGGGGCGCCGCTGGGGAGCTGTTTTTT.

This chain connects TRBV6-1 to TRBJ2-1; TRBD1 or TRBD2 may be the D gene (6 bases each). This CDR3 is 16 amino acids long. The V end lost 3 bases, the J end lost 4 bases, and 16 bases lay between the germline ends. The V gene's germline CDR1 is MNHNS and CDR2 SASEGT. The CDR3 is CASSERGTLGYNEQFF. As DNA, the CDR3 is TGTGCCAGCAGTGAGAGGGGGACTCTCGGGTACAATGAGCAGTTCTTC.

The gene calls are TRBV30 and TRBJ2-6; no firm D call. The CDR3 consists of 15 residues. Trimming stripped 0 bases from V and 3 bases from J, with 9 bases between. Germline CDR1 GTSNPN, CDR2 SVGIG (reference sequence). CDR3 sequence (DNA): TGTGCCTGGAGTGTAAATGAGGTTGGGGCCAACGTCCTGACTTTC. Encoded protein: CAWSVNEVGANVLTF.